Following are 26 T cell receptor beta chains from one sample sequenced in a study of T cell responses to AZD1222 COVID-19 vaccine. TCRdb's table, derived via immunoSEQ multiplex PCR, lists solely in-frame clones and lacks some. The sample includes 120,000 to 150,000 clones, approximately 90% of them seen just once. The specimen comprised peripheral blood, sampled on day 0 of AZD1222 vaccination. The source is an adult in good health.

For the CDR3, the DNA is TGCGCCAGCAGCTTGGACCCGGGTGTGAATGAGCAGTTCTTC. Translation gives CASSLDPGVNEQFF. This sequence joins TRBV5-1 and TRBJ2-1; D gene unclear. The CDR3 runs to 14 residues. Trimming cost V 0 bases and J 7 bases, with 11 bases left between them. The germline CDR1 and CDR2 sequences are SGHRS and YFSETQ.

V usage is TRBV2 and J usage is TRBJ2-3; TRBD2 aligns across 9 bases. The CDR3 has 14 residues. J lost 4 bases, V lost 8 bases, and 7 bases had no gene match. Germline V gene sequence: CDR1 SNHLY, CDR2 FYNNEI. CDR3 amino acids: CASSRTSVSDTQYF. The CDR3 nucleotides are TGTGCCAGCTCGAGGACTAGCGTATCAGATACGCAGTATTTT.

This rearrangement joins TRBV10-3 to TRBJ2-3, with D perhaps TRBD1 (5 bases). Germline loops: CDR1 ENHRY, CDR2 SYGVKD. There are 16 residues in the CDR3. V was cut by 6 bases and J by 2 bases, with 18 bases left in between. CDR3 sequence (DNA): TGTGCCATCAGCCGACAGTTACCGAGCACCACAGATACGCAGTATTTT. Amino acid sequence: CAISRQLPSTTDTQYF.

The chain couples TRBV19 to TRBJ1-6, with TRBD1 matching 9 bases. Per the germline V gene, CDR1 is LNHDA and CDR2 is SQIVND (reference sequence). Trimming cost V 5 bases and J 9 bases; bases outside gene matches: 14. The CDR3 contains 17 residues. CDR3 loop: CASSSSGTGFRVSPLHF. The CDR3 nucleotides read TGTGCCAGTAGTTCCTCCGGGACAGGGTTTCGAGTTTCACCCCTCCACTTT.

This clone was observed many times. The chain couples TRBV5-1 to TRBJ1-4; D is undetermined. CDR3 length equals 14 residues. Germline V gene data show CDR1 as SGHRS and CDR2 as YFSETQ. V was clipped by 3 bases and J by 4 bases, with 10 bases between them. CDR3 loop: CASSSGIHNEKLFF. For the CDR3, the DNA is TGCGCCAGCAGCTCGGGGATCCATAATGAAAAACTGTTTTTT. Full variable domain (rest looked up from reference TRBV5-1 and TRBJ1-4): KAGVTQTPRYLIKTRGQQVTLSCSPISGHRSVSWYQQTPGQGLQFLFEYFSETQRNKGNFPGRFSGRQFSNSRSEMNVSTLELGDSALYLCASSSGIHNEKLFFGSGTQLSVL.

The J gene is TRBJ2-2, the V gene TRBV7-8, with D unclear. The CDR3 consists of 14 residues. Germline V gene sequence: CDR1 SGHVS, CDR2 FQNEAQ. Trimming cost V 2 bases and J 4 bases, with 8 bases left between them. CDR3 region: CASSLSRVTGELFF. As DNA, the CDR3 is TGTGCCAGCAGCTTATCCCGGGTCACCGGGGAGCTGTTTTTT.

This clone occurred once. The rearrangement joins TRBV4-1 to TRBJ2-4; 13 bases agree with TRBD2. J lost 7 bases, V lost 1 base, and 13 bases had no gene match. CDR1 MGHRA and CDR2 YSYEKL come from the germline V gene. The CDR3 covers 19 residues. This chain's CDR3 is CASSQVFRTSGSPGNIQYF. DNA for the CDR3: TGCGCCAGCAGCCAAGTGTTTCGGACTAGCGGGAGTCCCGGGAACATTCAGTACTTC.

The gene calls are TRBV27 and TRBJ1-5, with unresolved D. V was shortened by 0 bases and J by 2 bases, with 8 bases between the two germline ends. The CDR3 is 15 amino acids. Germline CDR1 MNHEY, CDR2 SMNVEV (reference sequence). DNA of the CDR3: TGTGCCAGCAGTTTATCGAGGGTTGGCAATCAGCCCCAGCATTTT. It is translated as CASSLSRVGNQPQHF.

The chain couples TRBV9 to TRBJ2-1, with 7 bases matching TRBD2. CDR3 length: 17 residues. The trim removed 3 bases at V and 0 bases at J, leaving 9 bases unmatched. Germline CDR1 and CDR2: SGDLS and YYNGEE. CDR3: CASSASYRGSSYNEQFF. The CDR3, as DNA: TGTGCCAGCAGCGCCTCCTACCGCGGGAGCTCCTACAATGAGCAGTTCTTC. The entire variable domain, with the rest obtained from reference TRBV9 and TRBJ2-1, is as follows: DSGVTQTPKHLITATGQRVTLRCSPRSGDLSVYWYQQSLDQGLQFLIQYYNGEERAKGNILERFSAQQFPDLHSELNLSSLELGDSALYFCASSASYRGSSYNEQFFGPGTRLTVL.

The CDR3 spells CASSGPGTDTDTQYF. The CDR3, as DNA: TGCGCCAGCAGCGGGCCTGGGACTGACACAGATACGCAGTATTTT. The chain is built from TRBV5-1 and TRBJ2-3; tentative D call: TRBD2 (6 bases). CDR3 length: 15 amino acids. The V and J ends lost 4 bases and 2 bases respectively, with 14 bases between them. Germline CDR1 and CDR2: SGHRS and YFSETQ.

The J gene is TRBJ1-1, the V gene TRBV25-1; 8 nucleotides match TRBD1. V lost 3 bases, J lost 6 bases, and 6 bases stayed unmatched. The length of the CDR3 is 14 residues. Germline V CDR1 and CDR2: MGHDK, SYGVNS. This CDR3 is CASSELQGGSEAFF. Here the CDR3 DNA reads TGTGCCAGCAGTGAGCTACAGGGGGGGTCTGAAGCTTTCTTT.

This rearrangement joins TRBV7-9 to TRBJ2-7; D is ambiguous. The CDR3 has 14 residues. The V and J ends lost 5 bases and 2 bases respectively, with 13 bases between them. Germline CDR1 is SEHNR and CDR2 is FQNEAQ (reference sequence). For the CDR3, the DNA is TGTGCCAGCAGCGAAAACAAGTTACCCTACGAGCAGTACTTC. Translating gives CASSENKLPYEQYF.

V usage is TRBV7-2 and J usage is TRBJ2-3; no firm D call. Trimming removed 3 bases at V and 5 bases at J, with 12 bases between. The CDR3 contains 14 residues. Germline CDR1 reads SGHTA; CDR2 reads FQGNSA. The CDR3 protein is CASSFDGGGDTQYF. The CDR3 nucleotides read TGTGCCAGCAGCTTTGATGGCGGCGGAGATACGCAGTATTTT.

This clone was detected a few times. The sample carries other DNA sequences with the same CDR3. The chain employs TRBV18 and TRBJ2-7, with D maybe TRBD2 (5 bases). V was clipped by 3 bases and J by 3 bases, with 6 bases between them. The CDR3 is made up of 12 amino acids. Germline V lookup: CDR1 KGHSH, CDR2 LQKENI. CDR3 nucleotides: TGTGCCAGCTCACCCGAGGGCTACGAGCAGTACTTC. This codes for CASSPEGYEQYF. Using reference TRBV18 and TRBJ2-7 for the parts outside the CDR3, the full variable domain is NAGVMQNPRHLVRRRGQEARLRCSPMKGHSHVYWYRQLPEEGLKFMVYLQKENIIDESGMPKERFSAEFPKEGPSILRIQQVVRGDSAAYFCASSPEGYEQYFGPGTRLTVT.

This CDR3 reads CASSFAGAPDTQYF. The CDR3 DNA reads as TGTGCCAGCAGCTTTGCGGGGGCACCAGATACGCAGTATTTT. The chain links TRBV5-6 to TRBJ2-3, with D possibly TRBD2 on 7 matching bases. The V gene's germline CDR1 is SGHDT and CDR2 YYEEEE. V was pared by 2 bases and J by 4 bases, with 11 bases between. The CDR3 runs to 14 residues.

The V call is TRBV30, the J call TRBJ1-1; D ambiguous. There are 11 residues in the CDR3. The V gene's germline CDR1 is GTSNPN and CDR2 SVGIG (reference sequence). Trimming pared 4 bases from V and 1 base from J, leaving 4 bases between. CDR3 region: CAWNKNTEAFF. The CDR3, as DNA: TGTGCCTGGAACAAGAACACTGAAGCTTTCTTT.

DNA for the CDR3: TGTGCCAGAAGTGTGACAGGGGGCTCGGGAGGAAACACCATATATTTT. Amino acid sequence: CARSVTGGSGGNTIYF. This chain links TRBV5-3 with TRBJ1-3; TRBD1 aligns across 10 bases. TRBV5-3 falls under the ORF class, with uncertain function. The J segment lost 4 bases and the V segment lost 5 bases, leaving 9 bases of the junction unmatched. The CDR3 covers 16 residues.

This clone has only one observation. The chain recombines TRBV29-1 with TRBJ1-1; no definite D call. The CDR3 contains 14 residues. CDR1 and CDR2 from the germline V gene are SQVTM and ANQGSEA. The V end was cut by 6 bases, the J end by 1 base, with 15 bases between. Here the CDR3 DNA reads TGCAGCGTCACGTACATGCCGAGGAACACTGAAGCTTTCTTT. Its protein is CSVTYMPRNTEAFF. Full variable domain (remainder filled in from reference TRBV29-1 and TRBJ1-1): SAVISQKPSRDICQRGTSLTIQCQVDSQVTMMFWYRQQPGQSLTLIATANQGSEATYESGFVIDKFPISRPNLTFSTLTVSNMSPEDSSIYLCSVTYMPRNTEAFFGQGTRLTVV.

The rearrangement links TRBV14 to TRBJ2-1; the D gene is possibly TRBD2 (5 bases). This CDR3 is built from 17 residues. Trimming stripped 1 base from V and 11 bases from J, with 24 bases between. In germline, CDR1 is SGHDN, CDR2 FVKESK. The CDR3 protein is CASSQGAPELGRGKQFF. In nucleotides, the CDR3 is TGTGCCAGCAGCCAAGGGGCCCCAGAACTGGGCCGGGGAAAGCAGTTCTTC.

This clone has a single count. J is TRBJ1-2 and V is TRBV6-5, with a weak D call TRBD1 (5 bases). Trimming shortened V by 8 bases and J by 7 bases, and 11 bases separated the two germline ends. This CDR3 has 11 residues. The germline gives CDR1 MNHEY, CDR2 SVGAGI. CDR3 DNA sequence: TGTGCCAGCGGGGGAAAGGGTGGCTACACCTTC. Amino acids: CASGGKGGYTF.

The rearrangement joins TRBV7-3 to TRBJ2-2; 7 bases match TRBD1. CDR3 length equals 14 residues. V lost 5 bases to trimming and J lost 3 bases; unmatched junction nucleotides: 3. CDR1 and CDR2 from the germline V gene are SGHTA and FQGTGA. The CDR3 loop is CASSRDSYTGELFF. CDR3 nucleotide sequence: TGTGCCAGCAGCCGGGACAGCTACACCGGGGAGCTGTTTTTT. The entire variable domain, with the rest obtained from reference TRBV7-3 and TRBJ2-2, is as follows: GAGVSQTPSNKVTEKGKYVELRCDPISGHTALYWYRQSLGQGPEFLIYFQGTGAADDSGLPNDRFFAVRPEGSVSTLKIQRTERGDSAVYLCASSRDSYTGELFFGEGSRLTVL.

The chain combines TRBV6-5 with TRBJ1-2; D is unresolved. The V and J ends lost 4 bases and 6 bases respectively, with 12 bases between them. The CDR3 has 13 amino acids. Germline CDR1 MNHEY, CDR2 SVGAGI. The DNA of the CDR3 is TGTGCCAGCAGTTCGGGCTTTTTCGATGGCTACACCTTC. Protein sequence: CASSSGFFDGYTF.

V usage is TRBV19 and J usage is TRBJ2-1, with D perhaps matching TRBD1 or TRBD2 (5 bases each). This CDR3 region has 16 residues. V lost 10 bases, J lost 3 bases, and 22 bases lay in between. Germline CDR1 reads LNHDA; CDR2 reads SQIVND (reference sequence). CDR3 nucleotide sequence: TGTGCCACCGCCCCCAGGGCCCACGGGGACTACAATGAGCAGTTCTTC. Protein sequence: CATAPRAHGDYNEQFF.

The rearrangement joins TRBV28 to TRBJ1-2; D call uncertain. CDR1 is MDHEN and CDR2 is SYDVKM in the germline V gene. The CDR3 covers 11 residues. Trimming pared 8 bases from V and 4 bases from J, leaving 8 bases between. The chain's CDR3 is CASGWSYGYTF. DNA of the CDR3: TGTGCCAGCGGATGGAGCTATGGCTACACCTTC.

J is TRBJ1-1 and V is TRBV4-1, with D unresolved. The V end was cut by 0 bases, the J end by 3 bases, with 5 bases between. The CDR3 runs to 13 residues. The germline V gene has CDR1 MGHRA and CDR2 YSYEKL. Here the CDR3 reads CASSQDRDTEAFF. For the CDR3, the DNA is TGCGCCAGCAGCCAAGATCGGGACACTGAAGCTTTCTTT.

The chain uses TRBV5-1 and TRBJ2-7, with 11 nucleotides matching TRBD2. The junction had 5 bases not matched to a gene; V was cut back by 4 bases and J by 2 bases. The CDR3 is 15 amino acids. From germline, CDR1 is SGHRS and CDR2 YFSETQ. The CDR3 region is CASSQGTSGTYEQYF. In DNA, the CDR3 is TGCGCCAGCAGCCAAGGGACTAGCGGAACCTACGAGCAGTACTTC.